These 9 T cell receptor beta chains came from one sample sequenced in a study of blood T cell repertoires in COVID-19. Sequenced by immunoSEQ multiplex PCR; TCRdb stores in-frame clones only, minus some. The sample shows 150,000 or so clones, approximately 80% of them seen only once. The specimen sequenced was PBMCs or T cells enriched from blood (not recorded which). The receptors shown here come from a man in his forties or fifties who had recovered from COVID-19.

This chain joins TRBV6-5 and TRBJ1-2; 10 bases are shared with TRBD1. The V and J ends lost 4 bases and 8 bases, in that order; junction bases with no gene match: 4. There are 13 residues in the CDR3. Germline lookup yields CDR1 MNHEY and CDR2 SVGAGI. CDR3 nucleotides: TGTGCCAGCAGTTTCGACAGGGGGCGAGGCTACACCTTC. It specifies CASSFDRGRGYTF.

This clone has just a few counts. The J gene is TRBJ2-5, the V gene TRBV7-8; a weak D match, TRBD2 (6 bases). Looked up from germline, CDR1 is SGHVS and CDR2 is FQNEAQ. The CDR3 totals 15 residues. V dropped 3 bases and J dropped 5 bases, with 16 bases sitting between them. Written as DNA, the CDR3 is TGTGCCAGCAGCTTGAAAGGCCGGAGGGAGGAGACCCAGTACTTC. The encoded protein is CASSLKGRREETQYF.

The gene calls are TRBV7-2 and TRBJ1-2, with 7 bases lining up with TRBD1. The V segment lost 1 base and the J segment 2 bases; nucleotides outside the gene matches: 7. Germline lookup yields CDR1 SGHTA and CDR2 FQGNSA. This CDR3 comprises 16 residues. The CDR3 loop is CASSLGDRLFNYGYTF. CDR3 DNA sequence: TGTGCCAGCAGCTTAGGGGACAGACTTTTCAACTATGGCTACACCTTC.

The chain's CDR3 is CASSVSTVSYEQYF. The CDR3 nucleotides are TGTGCCAGCAGCGTAAGTACGGTCTCCTACGAGCAGTACTTC. V and J are TRBV9 and TRBJ2-7; D is unresolved. The CDR3 covers 14 residues. Germline V CDR1 and CDR2: SGDLS, YYNGEE. V was clipped by 1 base and J by 0 bases, with 8 bases between them.

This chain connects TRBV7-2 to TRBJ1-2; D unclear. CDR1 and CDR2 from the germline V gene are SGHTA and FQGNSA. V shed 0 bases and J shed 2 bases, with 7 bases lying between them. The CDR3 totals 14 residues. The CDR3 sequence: CASSLAQTNYGYTF. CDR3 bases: TGTGCCAGCAGCTTAGCACAGACCAACTATGGCTACACCTTC.

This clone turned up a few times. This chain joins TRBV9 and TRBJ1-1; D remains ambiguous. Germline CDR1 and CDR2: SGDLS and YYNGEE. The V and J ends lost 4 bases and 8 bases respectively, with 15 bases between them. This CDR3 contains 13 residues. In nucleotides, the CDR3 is TGTGCCAGCAGCCATGACGGAGGGTCCGAAGCTTTCTTT. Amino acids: CASSHDGGSEAFF. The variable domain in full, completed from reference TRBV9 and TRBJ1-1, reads DSGVTQTPKHLITATGQRVTLRCSPRSGDLSVYWYQQSLDQGLQFLIQYYNGEERAKGNILERFSAQQFPDLHSELNLSSLELGDSALYFCASSHDGGSEAFFGQGTRLTVV.

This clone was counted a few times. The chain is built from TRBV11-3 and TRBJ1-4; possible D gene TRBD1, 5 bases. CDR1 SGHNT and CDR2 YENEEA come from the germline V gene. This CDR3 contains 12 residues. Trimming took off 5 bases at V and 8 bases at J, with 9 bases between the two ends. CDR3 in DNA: TGTGCCAGCAGCCGTAACAGGGAAAAACTGTTTTTT. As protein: CASSRNREKLFF.

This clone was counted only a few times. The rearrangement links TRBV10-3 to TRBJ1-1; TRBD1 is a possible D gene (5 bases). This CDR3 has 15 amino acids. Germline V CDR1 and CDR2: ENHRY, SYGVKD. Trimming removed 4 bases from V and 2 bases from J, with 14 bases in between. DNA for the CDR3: TGTGCCATCAGTGTGGAACAGGTGATTAACACTGAAGCTTTCTTT. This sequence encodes CAISVEQVINTEAFF.

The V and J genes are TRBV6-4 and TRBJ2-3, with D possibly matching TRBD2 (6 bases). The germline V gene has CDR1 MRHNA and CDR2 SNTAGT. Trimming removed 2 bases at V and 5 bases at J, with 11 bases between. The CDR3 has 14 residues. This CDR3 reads CASSDGGDGDTQYF. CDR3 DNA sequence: TGTGCCAGCAGTGACGGAGGGGATGGAGATACGCAGTATTTT.